The present T cell receptor beta chain was sequenced within a study of T cell responses to AZD1222 COVID-19 vaccine (dated by TCRdb to about 2021). Looking at the study overall: AZD1222 recipients given second doses at about 4 weeks or at about 12 weeks were pooled, since spike-specific TCR depth and breadth were not found to differ between the two schedules. A total of around 240 trial participants underwent TCR sequencing, of whom around 200 received two doses of AZD1222 and about 26 received two doses of the MenACWY control vaccine. Enrollment into the trials was organized by age into subgroups of 18-55, 56-69 and 70-plus years, and those subgroups contained approximately 150, 30 and 60 TCR-sequenced participants, respectively. The full study reports these points: The 56-69-year group was small, and its depth increase did not reach significance, likely because of low power. Reportedly, close to half of the unique spike-specific TCRs recognized epitopes lying outside the regions that are mutated in the B.1.351 and B.1.1.7 variants. Most participants were white British and females outnumbered males, and the authors suggested that clonal diversity may have been underestimated. After two AZD1222 doses, both the breadth and the depth of spike-specific TCRs were significantly higher than at day 0 and than in MenACWY recipients. Because no day 14 peak-response samples were available, the repertoires could be characterized only after the peak T cell response. Vaccine-associated CD4 TCRs spanned the whole spike protein, with dominant responses in regions 160-218 and 743-854. Conclusions about previously exposed vaccinees are limited, since just six AZD1222 recipients were seropositive for SARS-CoV-2 at baseline.

The CDR3 regions of human TCRbeta chains were analyzed by immunosequencing. The original pipeline was this. TCRs in the repertoires were compared against a reference library of SARS-CoV-2-specific TCRs that had been generated with the MIRA antigen-specificity platform. Breadth was defined as the fraction of unique TCRs that were SARS-CoV-2-associated. Depth was defined as the fraction of total T cells that were SARS-CoV-2-associated. Using the MIRA data, every spike-specific TCR was mapped to the spike region that the TCR reacted to and assigned to either a CD4 or a CD8 class. Log10-transformed breadth and depth values were compared by one-way ANOVA with Sidak's multiple comparisons tests. TCRdb took over this immuneACCESS table, retaining in-frame rearrangements with V and J assigned. Such tables are incomplete; in checked studies, under half of the missing clones stem from an unresolved V gene, and the remainder is unexplained. V and J calls and clone size follow that table, whereas D and trimming were derived from the DNA. This sample has approximately 110,000 clones in its table, and more than 75% of those were observed once. Around 7.7% of the sample rests with the top ten.

Relative to germline, V is 9 bases shorter and J is 4 bases shorter, with 18 bases between their ends. From the cysteine through the phenylalanine, the CDR3 covers 14 amino acids. The entry retains the CDR3 DNA only, 42 bases that are in frame from base 1. CDR1 and CDR2 were assigned from the germline V gene as MNHEY and SVGAGI. A word on this clone: Its binding antigen is unknown. The sample holds no much larger clone one base away, and base qualities are not on file.

The time point label of this sample denotes: baseline before first vaccination. Vaccinee samples were obtained from the UK trials COV001 and COV002, which included a single-blind randomized controlled phase 2/3 trial of AZD1222 (ChAdOx1 nCoV-19) in healthy adults. For TCRbeta chain sequencing, PBMC samples from trial participants were taken at day 0 and at day 28 after the second dose. The sequence links TRBV6-5 to TRBJ1-1, and perhaps TRBD1 as D gene, on 6 matching bases. The input for sequencing was peripheral blood, taken on day 0 of AZD1222 vaccination. The source of this sequence is an adult in good health. The DNA is TGTGCCAGTGTTTGGGGGGGCGTCGGCACTGAAGCTTTCTTT. It specifies CASVWGGVGTEAFF.